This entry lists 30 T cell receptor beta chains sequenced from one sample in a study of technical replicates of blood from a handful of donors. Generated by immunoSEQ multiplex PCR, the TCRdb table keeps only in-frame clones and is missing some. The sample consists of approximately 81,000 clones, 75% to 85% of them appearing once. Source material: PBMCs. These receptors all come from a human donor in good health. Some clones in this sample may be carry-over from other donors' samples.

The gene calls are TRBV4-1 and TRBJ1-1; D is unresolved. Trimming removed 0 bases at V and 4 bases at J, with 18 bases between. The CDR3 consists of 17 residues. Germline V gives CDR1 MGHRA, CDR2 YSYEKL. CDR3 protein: CASSQDPRLGSGTEAFF. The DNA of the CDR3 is TGCGCCAGCAGCCAAGATCCTAGGTTGGGGAGCGGCACTGAAGCTTTCTTT.

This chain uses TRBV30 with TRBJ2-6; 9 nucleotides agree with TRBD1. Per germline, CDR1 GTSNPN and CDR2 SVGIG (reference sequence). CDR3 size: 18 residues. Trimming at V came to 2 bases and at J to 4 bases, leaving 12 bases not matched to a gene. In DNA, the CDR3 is TGTGCCTGGAGTTATACGGGACAGGGAATTAAAGGGGCCAACGTCCTGACTTTC. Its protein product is CAWSYTGQGIKGANVLTF. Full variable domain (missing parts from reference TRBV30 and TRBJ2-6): SQTIHQWPATLVQPVGSPLSLECTVEGTSNPNLYWYRQAAGRGLQLLFYSVGIGQISSEVPQNLSASRPQDRQFILSSKKLLLSDSGFYLCAWSYTGQGIKGANVLTFGAGSRLTVL.

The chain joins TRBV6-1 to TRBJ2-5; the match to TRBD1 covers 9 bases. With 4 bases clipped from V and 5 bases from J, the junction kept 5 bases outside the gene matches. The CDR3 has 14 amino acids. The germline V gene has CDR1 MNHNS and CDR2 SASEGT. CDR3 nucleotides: TGTGCCAGCAGTGGTACAGGGGGCGCGGAGACCCAGTACTTC. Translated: CASSGTGGAETQYF.

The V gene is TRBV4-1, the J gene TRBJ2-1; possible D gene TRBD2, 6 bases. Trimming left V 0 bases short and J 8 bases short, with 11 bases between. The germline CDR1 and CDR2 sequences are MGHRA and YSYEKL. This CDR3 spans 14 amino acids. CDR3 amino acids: CASSQDPGEYEQFF. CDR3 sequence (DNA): TGCGCCAGCAGCCAAGACCCGGGAGAGTATGAGCAGTTCTTC.

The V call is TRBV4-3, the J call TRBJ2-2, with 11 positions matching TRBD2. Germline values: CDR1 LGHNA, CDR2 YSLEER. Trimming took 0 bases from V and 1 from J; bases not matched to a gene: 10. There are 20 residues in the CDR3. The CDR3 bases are TGCGCCAGCAGCCAAGACTCGTCTAGCGGGGGGTCCTTGAACACCGGGGAGCTGTTTTTT. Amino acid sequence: CASSQDSSSGGSLNTGELFF.

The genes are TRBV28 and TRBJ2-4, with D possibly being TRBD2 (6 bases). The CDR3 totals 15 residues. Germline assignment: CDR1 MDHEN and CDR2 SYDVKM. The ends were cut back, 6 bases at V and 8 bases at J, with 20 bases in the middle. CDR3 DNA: TGTGCCAGCAGGACGTACAGCACCCGGGGGTACATTCAGTACTTC. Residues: CASRTYSTRGYIQYF.

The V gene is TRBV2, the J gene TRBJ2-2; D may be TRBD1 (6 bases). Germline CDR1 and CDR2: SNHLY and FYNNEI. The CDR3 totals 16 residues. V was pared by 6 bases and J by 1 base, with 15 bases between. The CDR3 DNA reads TGTGCCAGCAGCCTCTTGGGGGCGGAGAACACCGGGGAGCTGTTTTTT. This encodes CASSLLGAENTGELFF.

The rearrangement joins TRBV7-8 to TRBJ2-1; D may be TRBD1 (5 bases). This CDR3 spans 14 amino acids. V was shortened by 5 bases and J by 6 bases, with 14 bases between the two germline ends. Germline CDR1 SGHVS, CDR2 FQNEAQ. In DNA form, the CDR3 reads TGTGCCAGCAGCCCTCCGCCAGGGCGCAATGAGCAGTTCTTC. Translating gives CASSPPPGRNEQFF.

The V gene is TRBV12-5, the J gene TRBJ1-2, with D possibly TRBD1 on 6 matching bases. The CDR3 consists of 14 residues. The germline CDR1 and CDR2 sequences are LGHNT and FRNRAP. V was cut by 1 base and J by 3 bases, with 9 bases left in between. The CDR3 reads CASGLGTGYYGYTF. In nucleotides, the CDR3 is TGTGCTAGTGGTTTGGGAACAGGGTACTATGGCTACACCTTC. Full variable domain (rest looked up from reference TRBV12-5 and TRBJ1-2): DARVTQTPRHKVTEMGQEVTMRCQPILGHNTVFWYRQTMMQGLELLAYFRNRAPLDDSGMPKDRFSAEMPDATLATLKIQPSEPRDSAVYFCASGLGTGYYGYTFGSGTRLTVV.

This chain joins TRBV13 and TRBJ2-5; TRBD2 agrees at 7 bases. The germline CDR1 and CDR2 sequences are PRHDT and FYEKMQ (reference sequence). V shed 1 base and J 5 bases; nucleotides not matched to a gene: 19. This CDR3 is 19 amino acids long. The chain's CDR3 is CASSLEPRGAAGAVETQYF. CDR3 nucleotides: TGTGCCAGCAGCTTAGAACCCCGCGGCGCGGCGGGAGCGGTTGAGACCCAGTACTTC.

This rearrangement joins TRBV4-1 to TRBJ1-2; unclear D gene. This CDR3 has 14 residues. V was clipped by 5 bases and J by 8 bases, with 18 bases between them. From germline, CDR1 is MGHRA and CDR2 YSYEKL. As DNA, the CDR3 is TGCGCCAGCAGCAACCGGACGTCGGGGAGAGGCTACACCTTC. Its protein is CASSNRTSGRGYTF.

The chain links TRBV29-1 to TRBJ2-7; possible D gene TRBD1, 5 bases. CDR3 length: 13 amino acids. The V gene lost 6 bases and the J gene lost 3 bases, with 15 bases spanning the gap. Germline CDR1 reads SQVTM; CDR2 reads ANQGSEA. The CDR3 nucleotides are TGCAGCGTCAAAATGGCAGGGCGCTACGAGCAGTACTTC. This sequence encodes CSVKMAGRYEQYF.

CDR3 nucleotide sequence: TGTGCCAGCAGTGAAGCGGGCCTCGGGCAGTTCTTC. This translates into CASSEAGLGQFF. The gene calls are TRBV2 and TRBJ2-1; D is unresolved. The CDR3 runs to 12 residues. Germline-derived CDR1 and CDR2 are SNHLY and FYNNEI. Trimming took off 0 bases at V and 12 bases at J, with 9 bases between the two ends. The whole variable domain, filled in from reference TRBV2 and TRBJ2-1, reads EPEVTQTPSHQVTQMGQEVILRCVPISNHLYFYWYRQILGQKVEFLVSFYNNEISEKSEIFDDQFSVERPDGSNFTLKIRSTKLEDSAMYFCASSEAGLGQFFGPGTRLTVL.

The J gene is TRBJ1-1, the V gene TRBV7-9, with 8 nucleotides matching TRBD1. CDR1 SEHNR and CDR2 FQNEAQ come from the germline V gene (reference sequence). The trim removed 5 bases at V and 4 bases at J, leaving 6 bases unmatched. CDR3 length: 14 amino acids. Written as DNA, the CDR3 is TGTGCCAGCAGCATAAACAGGGGGGGCACTGAAGCTTTCTTT. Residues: CASSINRGGTEAFF. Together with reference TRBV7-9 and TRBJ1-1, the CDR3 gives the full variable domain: DTGVSQNPRHKITKRGQNVTFRCDPISEHNRLYWYRQTLGQGPEFLTYFQNEAQLEKSRLLSDRFSAERPKGSFSTLEIQRTEQGDSAMYLCASSINRGGTEAFFGQGTRLTVV.

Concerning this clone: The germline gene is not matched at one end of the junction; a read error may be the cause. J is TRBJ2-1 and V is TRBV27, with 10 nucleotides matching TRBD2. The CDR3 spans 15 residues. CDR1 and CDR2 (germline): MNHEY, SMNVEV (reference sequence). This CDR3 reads CASNLAGGPYNEQFF. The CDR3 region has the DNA TGTGCCAGCAATTTAGCGGGGGGCCCTTACAATGAGCAGTTCTTC.

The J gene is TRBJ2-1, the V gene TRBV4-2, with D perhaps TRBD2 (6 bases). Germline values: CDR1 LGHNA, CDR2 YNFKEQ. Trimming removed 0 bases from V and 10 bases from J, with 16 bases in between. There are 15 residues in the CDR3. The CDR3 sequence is CASSQDHARGGEQFF. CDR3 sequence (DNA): TGTGCCAGCAGCCAAGATCATGCCCGTGGGGGGGAGCAGTTCTTC.

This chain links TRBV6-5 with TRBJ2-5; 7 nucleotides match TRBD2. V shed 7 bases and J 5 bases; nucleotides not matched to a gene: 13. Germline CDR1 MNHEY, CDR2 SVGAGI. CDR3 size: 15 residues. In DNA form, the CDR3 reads TGTGCCAGCATCCAACGGCGGGGGTCGTGGGAGACCCAGTACTTC. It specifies CASIQRRGSWETQYF.

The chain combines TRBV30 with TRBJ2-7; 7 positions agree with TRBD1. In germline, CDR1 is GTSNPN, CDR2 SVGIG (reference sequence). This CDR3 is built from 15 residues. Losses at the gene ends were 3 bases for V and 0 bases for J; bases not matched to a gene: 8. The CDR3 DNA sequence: TGTGCCTGGAGGCCTTCCGGGACAGTCTCCTACGAGCAGTACTTC. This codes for CAWRPSGTVSYEQYF.

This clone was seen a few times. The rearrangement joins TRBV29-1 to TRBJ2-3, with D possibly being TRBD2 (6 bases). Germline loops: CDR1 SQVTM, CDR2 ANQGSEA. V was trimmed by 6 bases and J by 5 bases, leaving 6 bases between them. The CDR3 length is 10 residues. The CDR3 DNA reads TGCAGCGTGGGGGGAGATACGCAGTATTTT. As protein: CSVGGDTQYF.

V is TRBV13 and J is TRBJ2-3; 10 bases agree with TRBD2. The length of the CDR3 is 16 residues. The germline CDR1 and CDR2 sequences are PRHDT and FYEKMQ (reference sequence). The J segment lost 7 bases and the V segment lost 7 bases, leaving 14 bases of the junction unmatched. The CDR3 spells CASTLIAGGLKHTQYF. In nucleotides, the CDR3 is TGTGCCAGCACCTTGATAGCGGGGGGCCTAAAACATACGCAGTATTTT.

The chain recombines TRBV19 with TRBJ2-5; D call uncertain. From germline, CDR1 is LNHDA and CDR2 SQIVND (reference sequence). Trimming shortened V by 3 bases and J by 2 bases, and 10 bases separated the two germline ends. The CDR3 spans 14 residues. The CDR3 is CASSMIFGQETQYF. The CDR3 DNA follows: TGTGCCAGTAGTATGATATTCGGGCAAGAGACCCAGTACTTC.

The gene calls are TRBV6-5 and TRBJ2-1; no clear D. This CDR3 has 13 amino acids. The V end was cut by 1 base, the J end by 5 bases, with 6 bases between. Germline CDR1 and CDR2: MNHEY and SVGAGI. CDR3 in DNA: TGTGCCAGCAGTTACTTCCGGGACAATGAGCAGTTCTTC. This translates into CASSYFRDNEQFF.

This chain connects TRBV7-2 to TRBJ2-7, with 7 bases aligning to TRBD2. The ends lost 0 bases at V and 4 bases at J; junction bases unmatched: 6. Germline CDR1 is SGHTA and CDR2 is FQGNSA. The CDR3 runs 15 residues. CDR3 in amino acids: CASSLASGPQYEQYF. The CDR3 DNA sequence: TGTGCCAGCAGCTTAGCTAGCGGGCCGCAGTACGAGCAGTACTTC.

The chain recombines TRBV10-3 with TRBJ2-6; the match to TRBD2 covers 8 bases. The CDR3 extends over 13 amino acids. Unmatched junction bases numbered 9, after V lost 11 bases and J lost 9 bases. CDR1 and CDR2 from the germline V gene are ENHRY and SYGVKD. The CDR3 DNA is TGTGCCCACCTCGGGGGGGGAGGCAACGTCCTGACTTTC. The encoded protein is CAHLGGGGNVLTF.

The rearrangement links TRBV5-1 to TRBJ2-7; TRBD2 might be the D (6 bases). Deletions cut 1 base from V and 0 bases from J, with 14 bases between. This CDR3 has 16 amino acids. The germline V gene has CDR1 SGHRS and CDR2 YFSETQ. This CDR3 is CASSLWPGTGSYEQYF. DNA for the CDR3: TGCGCCAGCAGCTTGTGGCCCGGGACTGGCTCCTACGAGCAGTACTTC.

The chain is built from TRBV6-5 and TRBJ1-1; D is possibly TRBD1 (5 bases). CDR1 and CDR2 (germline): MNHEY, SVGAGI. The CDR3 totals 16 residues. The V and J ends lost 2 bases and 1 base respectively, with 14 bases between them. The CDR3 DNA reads TGTGCCAGCAGTTACGCGGGGGTTGGTAGGAACACTGAAGCTTTCTTT. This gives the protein CASSYAGVGRNTEAFF.

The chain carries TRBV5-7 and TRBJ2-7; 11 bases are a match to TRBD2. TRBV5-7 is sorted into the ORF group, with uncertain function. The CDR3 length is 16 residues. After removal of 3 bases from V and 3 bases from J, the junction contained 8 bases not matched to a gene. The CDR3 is CASSSETSGNFYEQYF. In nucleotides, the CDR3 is TGTGCCAGCAGCTCCGAGACTAGCGGGAATTTCTACGAGCAGTACTTC.

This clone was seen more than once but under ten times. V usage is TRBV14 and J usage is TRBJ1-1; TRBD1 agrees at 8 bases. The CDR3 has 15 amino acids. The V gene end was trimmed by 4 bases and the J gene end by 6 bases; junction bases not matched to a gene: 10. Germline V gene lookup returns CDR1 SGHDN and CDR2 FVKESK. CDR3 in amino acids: CASSPIGQGVSEAFF. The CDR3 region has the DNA TGTGCCAGCAGCCCAATTGGACAGGGCGTTTCTGAAGCTTTCTTT.

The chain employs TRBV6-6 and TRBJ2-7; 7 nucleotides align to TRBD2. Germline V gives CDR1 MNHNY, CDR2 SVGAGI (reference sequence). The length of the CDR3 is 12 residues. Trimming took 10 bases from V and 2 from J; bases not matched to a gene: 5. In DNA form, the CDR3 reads TGTGCCACTTGGGACTACCCCTACGAGCAGTACTTC. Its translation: CATWDYPYEQYF.

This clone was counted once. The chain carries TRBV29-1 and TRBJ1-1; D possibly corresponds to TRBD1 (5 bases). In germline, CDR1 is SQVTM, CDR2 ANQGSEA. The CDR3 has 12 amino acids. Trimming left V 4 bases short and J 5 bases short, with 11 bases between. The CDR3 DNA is TGCAGCGTTGGAGGGGAGGGTACTGAAGCTTTCTTT. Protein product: CSVGGEGTEAFF.